The 6 T cell receptor beta chains below come from one sample, sequenced in a study of monozygotic twins with inflammatory bowel disease. TCRdb re-analyzed the 5' RACE reads; it lists each CDR3 protein once, without DNA. Recorded for this sample: approximately 300,000 distinct CDR3 sequences. Input material: blood. The receptors derive from a human donor with ulcerative colitis or Crohn's disease, or a healthy co-twin of an affected twin (not recorded which).

The chain recombines TRBV25-1 with TRBJ2-5; the D call from TCRdb, TRBD1, cannot be confirmed without DNA. The CDR3 totals 14 residues. Germline V CDR1 and CDR2: MGHDK, SYGVNS. CDR3: CASSFDRPRETQYF. The full variable domain, its missing parts supplied by reference TRBV25-1 and TRBJ2-5, is EADIYQTPRYLVIGTGKKITLECSQTMGHDKMYWYQQDPGMELHLIHYSYGVNSTEKGDLSSESTVSRIRTEHFPLTLESARPSHTSQYLCASSFDRPRETQYFGPGTRLLVL.

V and J are TRBV15 and TRBJ2-7; TCRdb returns TRBD1, unconfirmable since there is no DNA. The V gene's germline CDR1 is LNHNV and CDR2 YYDKDF (reference sequence). CDR3 length: 14 residues. The CDR3 sequence is CATSRDRGIYEQYF.

This chain uses TRBV27 with TRBJ2-3. The CDR3 length is 15 residues. Germline assignment: CDR1 MNHEY and CDR2 SMNVEV (reference sequence). The CDR3 reads CASSLIGPSTDTQYF.

The V and J genes are TRBV19 and TRBJ2-1. The CDR3 is 15 residues long. Germline CDR1 and CDR2: LNHDA and SQIVND (reference sequence). The CDR3 region is CASSIVGVPTNEQFF.

V is TRBV11-2 and J is TRBJ2-3; checking the TCRdb D call of TRBD1 is not possible without DNA. Germline V gene data show CDR1 as SGHAT and CDR2 as FQNNGV. The CDR3 loop spans 18 amino acids. This chain's CDR3 is CASSLDPEDRRPTDTQYF.

This chain links TRBV5-1 with TRBJ2-3; TCRdb picks TRBD2, but there is no DNA to check that call. This CDR3 region has 16 residues. Germline CDR1 is SGHRS and CDR2 is YFSETQ. CDR3 sequence reads: CASRDRGSGVWDTQYF.